Ten or more counts support the clone carrying this T cell receptor (beta chain). Its antigen remains unidentified. The germline CDR1 and CDR2 sequences are SGHRS and YFSETQ. CDR3 length equals 16 residues. Trimming at V came to 5 bases and at J to 0 bases, leaving 6 bases not matched to a gene. The data derive from a study of T-cell reconstitution after alpha-beta-depleted transplantation in children. General study findings and limits: T-cell numbers and diversity, one year after transplant, stemmed largely from T cells that were newly produced.

Construction of the TCRbeta library involved unique molecular identifiers. Each CDR3 protein is one row after TCRdb ran MiXCR on the PCR reads. The data contain 250,000 to 300,000 distinct CDR3 sequences, 11% of them seen just once; the ten biggest clones take up around 22%. The receptor was isolated from a male patient between 2 and 9 years old who had a stem cell transplant for chronic granulomatous disease, so the T cells may come from the graft donor. The sample was peripheral blood, taken 180 days after TCRalphabeta/CD19-depleted stem cell transplant. The genes are TRBV5-1 and TRBJ2-4; TRBD1 aligns across 9 bases. The CDR3 DNA is TGCGCCAGCAGACGGGACAGGGAAGGAGCCAAAAACATTCAGTACTTC. As protein: CASRRDREGAKNIQYF.